One sample yielded the 15 T cell receptor beta chains listed below, sequenced in a study of PD-1 blockade in classical Hodgkin lymphoma. After autologous stem cell transplantation all patients relapsed, and prior brentuximab vedotin exposure differed between cohorts. Only in-frame clones appear in the TCRdb table, and some are missing; sequencing was by immunoSEQ multiplex PCR. The repertoire includes some 24,000 clones, over 70% of them detected once, and 6.7% sits in the top ten. The sequenced sample was peripheral blood mononuclear cells (PBMCs), obtained at baseline. Receptors were obtained from a human donor with classical Hodgkin lymphoma.

This clone was seen a single time. The chain employs TRBV7-8 and TRBJ1-2; possibly TRBD1 for D (5 bases). Germline V CDR1 and CDR2: SGHVS, FQNEAQ. This CDR3 has 14 residues. The V and J ends lost 2 bases and 4 bases respectively, with 11 bases between them. CDR3 residues: CASSLSGRLYGYTF. The CDR3, as DNA: TGTGCCAGCAGCTTATCAGGGCGCCTCTATGGCTACACCTTC.

The CDR3 bases are TGTGCCAGCAGCGTAGCCAGTGAGCAGTTCTTC. Protein product: CASSVASEQFF. V and J are TRBV9 and TRBJ2-1; the D is unclear. The CDR3 consists of 11 residues. Germline lookup yields CDR1 SGDLS and CDR2 YYNGEE. The V and J ends lost 0 bases and 9 bases respectively, with 4 bases between them.

The chain is built from TRBV6-6 and TRBJ1-5; D may be TRBD1 (6 bases). V was clipped by 2 bases and J by 5 bases, with 16 bases between them. Germline loops: CDR1 MNHNY, CDR2 SVGAGI (reference sequence). The CDR3 sequence is 16 residues long. This CDR3 is CASSYRMTGEYQPQHF. The DNA of the CDR3 is TGTGCCAGCAGTTACAGGATGACAGGAGAGTATCAGCCCCAGCATTTT.

The chain joins TRBV5-4 to TRBJ2-1; D call uncertain. Between the trimmed V and J ends, which lost 5 bases and 0 bases, there was a span of 6 bases. The CDR3 sequence is 13 residues long. The V gene's germline CDR1 is SGHNT and CDR2 YYREEE (reference sequence). CDR3 nucleotide sequence: TGTGCCAGCAGTCGTCTCTCCTACAATGAGCAGTTCTTC. Translating it yields CASSRLSYNEQFF.

This clone was observed a few times. This chain connects TRBV7-6 to TRBJ1-6; D unresolved. V shed 2 bases and J shed 10 bases, with 6 bases lying between them. The germline V gene encodes CDR1 SGHVS and CDR2 FNYEAQ. The CDR3 totals 12 residues. CDR3 coding DNA: TGTGCCAGCAGCTTACCGAACTCACCCCTCCACTTT. This codes for CASSLPNSPLHF.

This chain connects TRBV19 to TRBJ2-3, with D maybe TRBD1 (5 bases). The CDR3 covers 13 residues. V was shortened by 2 bases and J by 4 bases, with 7 bases between the two germline ends. The V gene's germline CDR1 is LNHDA and CDR2 SQIVND (reference sequence). CDR3 sequence reads: CASSIQGADTQYF. DNA for the CDR3: TGTGCCAGTAGTATACAGGGCGCAGATACGCAGTATTTT.

This clone was counted a single time. The chain joins TRBV19 to TRBJ2-7, with 8 bases fitting TRBD2. V shed 5 bases, J shed 1 base, and the junction held 16 bases outside the gene matches. The CDR3 loop spans 18 amino acids. The germline CDR1 and CDR2 sequences are LNHDA and SQIVND (reference sequence). The CDR3 is CASSLQLDGRGQSYEQYF. CDR3 sequence (DNA): TGTGCCAGTAGTCTACAACTCGACGGGAGGGGACAATCCTACGAGCAGTACTTC.

The chain links TRBV2 to TRBJ2-7; TRBD1 matches at 7 bases. There are 14 residues in the CDR3. Germline-derived CDR1 and CDR2 are SNHLY and FYNNEI. Trimming cost V 5 bases and J 2 bases; bases outside gene matches: 6. The CDR3 spells CASSPRTGPYEQYF. The CDR3 DNA follows: TGTGCCAGCAGTCCTCGGACAGGTCCCTACGAGCAGTACTTC.

This clone was seen a handful of times. The genes are TRBV10-3 and TRBJ2-7; 7 nucleotides match TRBD1. Germline trimming cut 6 bases from V and 2 bases from J; bases unmatched to any gene: 7. The CDR3 extends over 14 amino acids. CDR1 is ENHRY and CDR2 is SYGVKD in the germline V gene. In nucleotides, the CDR3 is TGTGCCATCAGGACAGGGCTCCTGGCCTACGAGCAGTACTTC. Protein product: CAIRTGLLAYEQYF.

On this clone itself: At one end, the junction sequence differs from germline, possibly due to a read error. The chain uses TRBV11-1 and TRBJ2-2, with TRBD1 matching 9 bases. CDR1 and CDR2 (germline): SGHAT, FQDESV (reference sequence). The CDR3 is 15 residues long. CDR3 sequence: CASSRPGTGFGKLFF. As DNA, the CDR3 is TGTGCCAGCAGCCGTCCCGGGACAGGGTTCGGGAAGCTGTTTTTT.

This clone has a single count. V and J are TRBV18 and TRBJ1-1; unclear D gene. The V gene lost 2 bases and the J gene lost 1 base, with 11 bases spanning the gap. The CDR3 is 15 amino acids. Per germline, CDR1 KGHSH and CDR2 LQKENI. CDR3 region: CASSPFGQENTEAFF. CDR3 DNA sequence: TGTGCCAGCTCACCATTCGGTCAGGAGAACACTGAAGCTTTCTTT.

The chain employs TRBV27 and TRBJ2-1; D call uncertain. This CDR3 has 13 residues. Trimming removed 2 bases from V and 2 bases from J, with 4 bases in between. Per the germline V gene, CDR1 is MNHEY and CDR2 is SMNVEV (reference sequence). The CDR3, as DNA: TGTGCCAGCAGTTTAAGTGCCTACAATGAGCAGTTCTTC. Amino acids: CASSLSAYNEQFF.

The J gene is TRBJ2-1, the V gene TRBV19; possible D gene TRBD1, 6 bases. CDR1 LNHDA and CDR2 SQIVND come from the germline V gene (reference sequence). The CDR3 spans 16 residues. V shed 5 bases and J shed 0 bases, with 14 bases lying between them. The CDR3 loop reads CASSPRGDSSYNEQFF. The CDR3 nucleotides read TGTGCCAGTAGTCCCAGGGGCGATAGCTCCTACAATGAGCAGTTCTTC.

This rearrangement joins TRBV19 to TRBJ1-5; D gene ambiguous. The CDR3 sequence is 13 residues long. Deletions cut 7 bases from V and 2 bases from J, with 9 bases between. Germline V CDR1 and CDR2: LNHDA, SQIVND (reference sequence). Here the CDR3 DNA reads TGTGCCAGTAAAGATATTGGCAATCAGCCCCAGCATTTT. Protein product: CASKDIGNQPQHF.

This clone has only one observation. The genes are TRBV4-1 and TRBJ1-2; D gene ambiguous. The CDR3 has 14 residues. In germline, CDR1 is MGHRA, CDR2 YSYEKL. Trimming removed 4 bases at V and 1 base at J, with 10 bases between. The CDR3 coding sequence is TGCGCCAGCAGCCCGGACGGTTTTAACTATGGCTACACCTTC. Encoded protein: CASSPDGFNYGYTF.